The 23 T cell receptor beta chains below all came from one sample that was sequenced in a study of T cell repertoires in cytomegalovirus infection. TCRdb redid the calling of the reads with MiXCR, one entry per CDR3 protein. The table has approximately 180,000 distinct CDR3 sequences, roughly 17% seen once; the top ten hold about 23%. The sample comprised CD8+ T cells from PBMCs. These receptors were taken from a human donor in good health (CMV status not recorded). Some clones in this sample may be carry-over from other donors' samples.

The chain uses TRBV7-9 and TRBJ1-5; 8 bases agree with TRBD1. The CDR3 length is 15 residues. Germline V gene sequence: CDR1 SEHNR, CDR2 FQNEAQ (reference sequence). Germline trimming cut 6 bases from V and 2 bases from J; bases unmatched to any gene: 6. The CDR3 spells CASRGQERGNQPQHF. Written as DNA, the CDR3 is TGTGCCAGCAGGGGACAGGAGCGTGGCAATCAGCCCCAGCATTTT.

This clonotype was observed a few times. J is TRBJ2-1 and V is TRBV7-2, with D perhaps TRBD1 or TRBD2 (6 bases each). V was trimmed by 1 base and J by 3 bases, leaving 10 bases between them. This CDR3 has 15 residues. Germline V gene sequence: CDR1 SGHTA, CDR2 FQGNSA. The CDR3 loop is CASSLGRGVYNEQFF. Here the CDR3 DNA reads TGTGCCAGCAGCTTAGGGAGGGGGGTCTACAATGAGCAGTTCTTC. The full variable domain, in which reference TRBV7-2 and TRBJ2-1 provide the parts outside the CDR3, is GAGVSQSPSNKVTEKGKDVELRCDPISGHTALYWYRQSLGQGLEFLIYFQGNSAPDKSGLPSDRFSAERTGGSVSTLTIQRTQQEDSAVYLCASSLGRGVYNEQFFGPGTRLTVL.

This clonotype was detected only a few times. The chain is built from TRBV20-1 and TRBJ2-3; D is unclear. CDR3 length: 11 residues. Germline V lookup: CDR1 DFQATT, CDR2 SNEGSKA (reference sequence). Trimming left V 3 bases short and J 2 bases short, with 3 bases between. The DNA of the CDR3 is TGCAGTGCTAGTTTCACAGATACGCAGTATTTT. Protein: CSASFTDTQYF.

The CDR3 spells CASRPSLAGGPGSYNEQFF. The DNA of the CDR3 is TGTGCCAGCAGGCCTTCACTAGCGGGGGGGCCTGGATCCTACAATGAGCAGTTCTTC. The chain recombines TRBV4-2 with TRBJ2-1; TRBD2 matches 13 bases. The CDR3 runs 19 residues. Germline lookup yields CDR1 LGHNA and CDR2 YNFKEQ. V gave up 6 bases and J gave up 1 base; unmatched junction bases: 12.

V usage is TRBV29-1 and J usage is TRBJ1-1; no definite D call. The germline V gene has CDR1 SQVTM and CDR2 ANQGSEA. CDR3 length equals 13 residues. V dropped 2 bases and J dropped 3 bases, with 10 bases sitting between them. CDR3 in amino acids: CSVERGRDTEAFF. Written as DNA, the CDR3 is TGCAGCGTTGAAAGAGGGCGGGACACTGAAGCTTTCTTT.

The DNA of the CDR3 is TGTGCCAGCCATAGGGGCTCCTATAATTCACCCCTCCACTTT. Translated, it gives CASHRGSYNSPLHF. The V and J genes are TRBV7-9 and TRBJ1-6; perhaps TRBD1 as D (5 bases). V gave up 8 bases and J gave up 0 bases, with 8 bases separating them. Germline V lookup: CDR1 SEHNR, CDR2 FQNEAQ (reference sequence). The CDR3 extends over 14 amino acids.

The chain links TRBV7-2 to TRBJ2-7; D remains unclear. V lost 5 bases and J 3 bases, leaving 11 bases between the germline ends. Germline V gene sequence: CDR1 SGHTA, CDR2 FQGNSA. This CDR3 contains 13 residues. The CDR3 bases are TGTGCCAGCAGCGACCTCAGTTTCTACGAGCAGTACTTC. As protein: CASSDLSFYEQYF. The full variable domain, completed using reference TRBV7-2 and TRBJ2-7, is GAGVSQSPSNKVTEKGKDVELRCDPISGHTALYWYRQSLGQGLEFLIYFQGNSAPDKSGLPSDRFSAERTGGSVSTLTIQRTQQEDSAVYLCASSDLSFYEQYFGPGTRLTVT.

The chain couples TRBV7-2 to TRBJ2-7; 8 bases fit TRBD1. V lost 2 bases, J lost 1 base, and 1 base stayed unmatched. The germline gives CDR1 SGHTA, CDR2 FQGNSA. The CDR3 has 14 amino acids. CDR3 sequence (DNA): TGTGCCAGCAGCTTATGGGACAGGTCCTACGAGCAGTACTTC. Amino acid sequence: CASSLWDRSYEQYF.

This clonotype was recorded at least ten times. The chain links TRBV20-1 to TRBJ2-3, with D tentatively TRBD1 (6 bases). Germline assignment: CDR1 DFQATT and CDR2 SNEGSKA (reference sequence). This CDR3 has 14 amino acids. Trimming took off 6 bases at V and 4 bases at J, with 17 bases between the two ends. The CDR3 spells CSAFTGTDADTQYF. In DNA, the CDR3 is TGCAGTGCCTTCACAGGGACGGATGCAGATACGCAGTATTTT.

This clonotype was observed a handful of times. The gene calls are TRBV28 and TRBJ2-3; 9 positions match TRBD2. The CDR3 contains 14 residues. V lost 8 bases and J lost 1; bases outside the gene matches: 4. Per the germline V gene, CDR1 is MDHEN and CDR2 is SYDVKM. CDR3 residues: CASRRLAGTDTQYF. The CDR3 nucleotides are TGTGCCAGCCGACGACTAGCGGGCACAGATACGCAGTATTTT.

This rearrangement joins TRBV20-1 to TRBJ2-7; 9 bases agree with TRBD1. Trimming at V came to 1 base and at J to 6 bases, leaving 16 bases not matched to a gene. The CDR3 length is 17 residues. Per the germline V gene, CDR1 is DFQATT and CDR2 is SNEGSKA (reference sequence). The CDR3 region is CSARVVLIQQGAVEQYF. The CDR3 coding sequence is TGCAGTGCTAGAGTAGTTTTAATTCAACAGGGGGCTGTCGAGCAGTACTTC.

A few counts support this clonotype. The genes are TRBV9 and TRBJ2-3; TRBD2 aligns across 9 bases. Trimming took 0 bases from V and 2 from J; bases not matched to a gene: 10. The germline CDR1 and CDR2 sequences are SGDLS and YYNGEE. The CDR3 is 18 residues long. Written as DNA, the CDR3 is TGTGCCAGCAGCGTAGCTGGGGCTAGCGGGGCGATCACAGATACGCAGTATTTT. It translates to CASSVAGASGAITDTQYF.

The gene calls are TRBV29-1 and TRBJ2-3; D remains unclear. V lost 1 base to trimming and J lost 2 bases, with 13 bases between them. The CDR3 is 15 amino acids. Germline V gene sequence: CDR1 SQVTM, CDR2 ANQGSEA. The CDR3 is CSVEGHYPVTDTQYF. DNA of the CDR3: TGCAGCGTTGAAGGCCACTACCCCGTCACAGATACGCAGTATTTT.

This clonotype was seen only a few times. This chain joins TRBV7-2 and TRBJ2-3, with 13 bases fitting TRBD2. Germline V lookup: CDR1 SGHTA, CDR2 FQGNSA. Trimming cost V 5 bases and J 1 base; bases outside gene matches: 9. The CDR3 runs 18 residues. Here the CDR3 DNA reads TGTGCCAGCAGCGCGGGACTAGCGGGGATAACCCGCACAGATACGCAGTATTTT. This translates into CASSAGLAGITRTDTQYF.

This clonotype was recorded a few times. The V call is TRBV11-2, the J call TRBJ2-1; 9 bases are a match to TRBD2. V lost 5 bases to trimming and J lost 4 bases; unmatched junction nucleotides: 9. The germline V gene has CDR1 SGHAT and CDR2 FQNNGV. This CDR3 has 16 amino acids. CDR3 loop: CASSGTGTSNYNEQFF. The CDR3 DNA follows: TGTGCCAGCAGCGGTACCGGGACTAGCAATTACAATGAGCAGTTCTTC.

This clonotype was seen repeatedly, ten times or more. V and J are TRBV7-2 and TRBJ2-1, with TRBD1 as a possible D gene (6 bases). Germline lookup yields CDR1 SGHTA and CDR2 FQGNSA. The CDR3 is 16 amino acids. V was trimmed by 4 bases and J by 0 bases, leaving 13 bases between them. CDR3 nucleotide sequence: TGTGCCAGCAGCTCCGAACAGGGTTTCTCCTACAATGAGCAGTTCTTC. Translated, it gives CASSSEQGFSYNEQFF.

This clonotype was recorded a few times. V is TRBV5-6 and J is TRBJ1-1; no clear D. The V gene lost 1 base and the J gene lost 1 base, with 8 bases spanning the gap. The CDR3 has 14 residues. Germline loops: CDR1 SGHDT, CDR2 YYEEEE. The CDR3 DNA reads as TGTGCCAGCAGCTTGACCCTGGCGAACACTGAAGCTTTCTTT. Protein: CASSLTLANTEAFF.

This clonotype was observed a handful of times. The chain carries TRBV28 and TRBJ2-1; D unresolved. Trimming removed 2 bases at V and 0 bases at J, with 17 bases between. This CDR3 is 18 amino acids long. The germline CDR1 and CDR2 sequences are MDHEN and SYDVKM. The CDR3 DNA follows: TGTGCCAGCAGTTTAGATCTCGGGCAGGCGAGCTCCTACAATGAGCAGTTCTTC. Translation gives CASSLDLGQASSYNEQFF.

This chain joins TRBV28 and TRBJ1-1; no definite D call. Trimming pared 3 bases from V and 1 base from J, leaving 21 bases between. The CDR3 spans 18 residues. The germline CDR1 and CDR2 sequences are MDHEN and SYDVKM. The CDR3 sequence is CASSFGVGWRERNTEAFF. In DNA, the CDR3 is TGTGCCAGCAGTTTCGGGGTCGGCTGGCGAGAACGGAACACTGAAGCTTTCTTT. Filled out from reference TRBV28 and TRBJ1-1, the complete variable domain reads DVKVTQSSRYLVKRTGEKVFLECVQDMDHENMFWYRQDPGLGLRLIYFSYDVKMKEKGDIPEGYSVSREKKERFSLILESASTNQTSMYLCASSFGVGWRERNTEAFFGQGTRLTVV.

The chain links TRBV12-3 or TRBV12-4 to TRBJ2-7; D ambiguous. Trimming removed 4 bases from V and 6 bases from J, with 13 bases in between. The CDR3 is 13 residues long. CDR3 sequence reads: CASSSSEAREQYF. CDR3 DNA: TGTGCCAGCAGTTCAAGTGAGGCACGCGAGCAGTACTTC.

In its sample, this clonotype was seen many times. The rearrangement links TRBV7-8 to TRBJ2-7; D unresolved. Germline loops: CDR1 SGHVS, CDR2 FQNEAQ. V lost 2 bases, J lost 10 bases, and 15 bases lay in between. The CDR3 sequence is 13 residues long. CDR3 protein: CASSLSSVPGQYF. In DNA, the CDR3 is TGTGCCAGCAGCTTATCGTCAGTTCCCGGACAGTACTTC.

This sequence joins TRBV7-9 and TRBJ2-1; 11 positions agree with TRBD1. CDR3 length: 16 amino acids. Trimming cost V 7 bases and J 1 base; bases outside gene matches: 6. The germline V gene encodes CDR1 SEHNR and CDR2 FQNEAQ (reference sequence). The CDR3 region has the DNA TGTGCCAGCACCCCTGGGACAGGGGGGTCCTACAATGAGCAGTTCTTC. It is translated as CASTPGTGGSYNEQFF.

The rearrangement joins TRBV19 to TRBJ1-3; unclear D gene. The V end was cut by 4 bases, the J end by 4 bases, with 14 bases between. CDR1 and CDR2 (germline): LNHDA, SQIVND (reference sequence). The CDR3 covers 15 residues. CDR3 DNA sequence: TGTGCCAGTAGTAGTGACTCGGGATCCGGAAACACCATATATTTT. It specifies CASSSDSGSGNTIYF.